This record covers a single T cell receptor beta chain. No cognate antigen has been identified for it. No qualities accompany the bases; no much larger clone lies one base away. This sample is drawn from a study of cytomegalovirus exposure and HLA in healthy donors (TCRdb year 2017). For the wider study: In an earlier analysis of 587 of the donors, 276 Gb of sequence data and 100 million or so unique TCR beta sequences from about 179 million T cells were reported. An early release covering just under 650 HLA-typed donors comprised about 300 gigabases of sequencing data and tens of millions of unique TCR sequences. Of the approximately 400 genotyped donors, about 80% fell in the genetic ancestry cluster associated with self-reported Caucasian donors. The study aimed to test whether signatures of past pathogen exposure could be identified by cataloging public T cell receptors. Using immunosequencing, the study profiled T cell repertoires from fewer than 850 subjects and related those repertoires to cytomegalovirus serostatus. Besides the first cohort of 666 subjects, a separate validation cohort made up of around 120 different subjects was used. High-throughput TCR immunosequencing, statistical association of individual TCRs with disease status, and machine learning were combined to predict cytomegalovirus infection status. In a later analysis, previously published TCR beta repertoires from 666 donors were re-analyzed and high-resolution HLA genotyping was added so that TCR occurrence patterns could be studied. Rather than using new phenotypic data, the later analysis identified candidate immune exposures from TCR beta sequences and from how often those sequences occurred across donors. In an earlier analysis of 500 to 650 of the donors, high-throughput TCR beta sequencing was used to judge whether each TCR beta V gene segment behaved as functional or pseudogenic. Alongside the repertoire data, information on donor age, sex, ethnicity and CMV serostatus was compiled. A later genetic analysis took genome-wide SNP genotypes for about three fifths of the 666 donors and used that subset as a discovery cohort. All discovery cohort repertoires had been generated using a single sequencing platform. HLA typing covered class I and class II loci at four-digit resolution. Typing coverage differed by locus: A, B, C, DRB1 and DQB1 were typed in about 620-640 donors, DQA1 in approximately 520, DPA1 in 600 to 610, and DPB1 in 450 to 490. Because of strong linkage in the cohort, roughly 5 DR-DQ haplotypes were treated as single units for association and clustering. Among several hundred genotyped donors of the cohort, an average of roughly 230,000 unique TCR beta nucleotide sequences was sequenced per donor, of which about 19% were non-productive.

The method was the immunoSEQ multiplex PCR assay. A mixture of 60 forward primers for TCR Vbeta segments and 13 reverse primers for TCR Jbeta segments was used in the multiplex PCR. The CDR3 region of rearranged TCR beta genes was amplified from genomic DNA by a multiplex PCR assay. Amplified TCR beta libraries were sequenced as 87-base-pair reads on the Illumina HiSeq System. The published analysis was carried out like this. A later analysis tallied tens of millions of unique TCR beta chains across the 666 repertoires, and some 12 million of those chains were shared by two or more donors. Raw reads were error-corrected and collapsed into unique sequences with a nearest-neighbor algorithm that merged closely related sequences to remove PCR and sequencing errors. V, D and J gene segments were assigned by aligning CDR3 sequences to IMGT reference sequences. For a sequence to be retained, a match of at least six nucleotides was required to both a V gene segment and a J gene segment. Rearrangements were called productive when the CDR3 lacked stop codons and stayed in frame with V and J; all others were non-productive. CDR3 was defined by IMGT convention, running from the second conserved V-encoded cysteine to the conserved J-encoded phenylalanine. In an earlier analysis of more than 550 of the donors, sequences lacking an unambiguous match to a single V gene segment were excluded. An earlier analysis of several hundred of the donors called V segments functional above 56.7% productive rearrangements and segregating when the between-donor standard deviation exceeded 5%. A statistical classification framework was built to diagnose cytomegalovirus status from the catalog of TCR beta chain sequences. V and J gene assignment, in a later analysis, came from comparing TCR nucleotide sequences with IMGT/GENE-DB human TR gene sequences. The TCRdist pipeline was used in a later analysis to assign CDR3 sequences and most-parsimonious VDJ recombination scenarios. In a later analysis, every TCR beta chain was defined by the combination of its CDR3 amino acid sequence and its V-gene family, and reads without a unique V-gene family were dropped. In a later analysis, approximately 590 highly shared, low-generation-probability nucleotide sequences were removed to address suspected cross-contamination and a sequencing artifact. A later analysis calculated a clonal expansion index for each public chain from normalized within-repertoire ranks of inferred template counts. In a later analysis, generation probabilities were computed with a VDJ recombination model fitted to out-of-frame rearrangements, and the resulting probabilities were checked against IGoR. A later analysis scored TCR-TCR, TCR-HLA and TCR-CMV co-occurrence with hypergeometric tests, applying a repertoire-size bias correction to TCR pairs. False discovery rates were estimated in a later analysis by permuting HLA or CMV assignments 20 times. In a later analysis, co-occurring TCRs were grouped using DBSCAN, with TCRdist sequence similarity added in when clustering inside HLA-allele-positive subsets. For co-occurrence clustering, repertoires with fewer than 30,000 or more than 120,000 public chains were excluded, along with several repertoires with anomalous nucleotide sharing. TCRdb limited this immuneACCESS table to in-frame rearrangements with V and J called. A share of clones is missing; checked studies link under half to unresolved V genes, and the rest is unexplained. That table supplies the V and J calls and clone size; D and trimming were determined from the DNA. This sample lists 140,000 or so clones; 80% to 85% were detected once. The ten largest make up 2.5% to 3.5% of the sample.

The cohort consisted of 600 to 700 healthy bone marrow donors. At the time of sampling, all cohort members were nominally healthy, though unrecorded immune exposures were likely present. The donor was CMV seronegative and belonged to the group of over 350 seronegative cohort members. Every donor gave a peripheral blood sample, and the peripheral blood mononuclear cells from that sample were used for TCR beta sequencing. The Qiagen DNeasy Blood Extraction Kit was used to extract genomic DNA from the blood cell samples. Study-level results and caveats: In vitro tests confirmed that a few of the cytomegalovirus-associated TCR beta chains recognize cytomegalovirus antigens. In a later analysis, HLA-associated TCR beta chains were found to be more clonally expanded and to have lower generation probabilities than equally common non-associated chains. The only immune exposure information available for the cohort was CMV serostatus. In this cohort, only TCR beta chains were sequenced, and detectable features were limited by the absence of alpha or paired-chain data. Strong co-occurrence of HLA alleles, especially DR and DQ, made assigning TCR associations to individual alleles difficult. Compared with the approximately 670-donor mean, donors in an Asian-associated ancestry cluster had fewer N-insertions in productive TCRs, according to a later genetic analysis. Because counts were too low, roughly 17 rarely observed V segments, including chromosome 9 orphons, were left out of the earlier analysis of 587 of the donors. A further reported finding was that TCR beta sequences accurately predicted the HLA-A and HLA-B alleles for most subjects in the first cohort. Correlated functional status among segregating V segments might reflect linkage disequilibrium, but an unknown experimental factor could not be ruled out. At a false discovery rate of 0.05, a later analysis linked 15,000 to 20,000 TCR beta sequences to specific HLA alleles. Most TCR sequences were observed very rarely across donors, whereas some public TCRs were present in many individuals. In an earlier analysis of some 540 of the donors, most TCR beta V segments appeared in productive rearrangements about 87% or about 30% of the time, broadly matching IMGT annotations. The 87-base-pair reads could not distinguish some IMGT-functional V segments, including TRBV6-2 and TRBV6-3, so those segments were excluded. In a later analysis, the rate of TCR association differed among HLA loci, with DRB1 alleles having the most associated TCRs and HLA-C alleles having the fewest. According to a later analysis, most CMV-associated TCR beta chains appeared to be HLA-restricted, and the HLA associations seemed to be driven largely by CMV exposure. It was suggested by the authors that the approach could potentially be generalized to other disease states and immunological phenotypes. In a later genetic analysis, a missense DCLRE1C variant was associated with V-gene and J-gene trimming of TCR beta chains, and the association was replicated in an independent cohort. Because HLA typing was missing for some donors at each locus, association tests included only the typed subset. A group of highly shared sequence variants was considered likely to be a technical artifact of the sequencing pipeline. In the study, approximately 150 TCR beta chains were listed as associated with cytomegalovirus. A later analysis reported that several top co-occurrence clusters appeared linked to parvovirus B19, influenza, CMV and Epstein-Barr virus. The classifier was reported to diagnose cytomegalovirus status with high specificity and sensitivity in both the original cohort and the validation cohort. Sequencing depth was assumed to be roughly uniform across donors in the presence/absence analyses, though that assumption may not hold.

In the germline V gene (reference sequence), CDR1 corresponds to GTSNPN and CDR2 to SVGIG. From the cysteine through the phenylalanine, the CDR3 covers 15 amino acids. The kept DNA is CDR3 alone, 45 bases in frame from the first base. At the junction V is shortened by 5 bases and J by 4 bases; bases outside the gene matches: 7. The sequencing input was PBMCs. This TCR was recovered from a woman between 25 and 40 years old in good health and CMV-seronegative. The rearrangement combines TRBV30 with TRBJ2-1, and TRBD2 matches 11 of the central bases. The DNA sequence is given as TGTGCCTGGGGGAACCTAGCGGGGGGATACAATGAGCAGTTCTTC. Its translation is CAWGNLAGGYNEQFF.